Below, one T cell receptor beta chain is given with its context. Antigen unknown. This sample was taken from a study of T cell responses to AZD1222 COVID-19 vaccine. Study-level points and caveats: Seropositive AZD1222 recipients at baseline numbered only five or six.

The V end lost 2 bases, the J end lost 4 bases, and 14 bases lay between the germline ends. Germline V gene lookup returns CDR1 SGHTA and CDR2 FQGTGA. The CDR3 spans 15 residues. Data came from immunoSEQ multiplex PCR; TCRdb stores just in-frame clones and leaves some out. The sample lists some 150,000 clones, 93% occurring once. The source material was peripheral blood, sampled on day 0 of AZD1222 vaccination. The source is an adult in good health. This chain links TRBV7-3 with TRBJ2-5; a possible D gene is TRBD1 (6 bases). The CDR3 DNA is TGTGCCAGCAGCTTAGGGGATGGGGGCCTAGAGACCCAGTACTTC. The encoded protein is CASSLGDGGLETQYF.